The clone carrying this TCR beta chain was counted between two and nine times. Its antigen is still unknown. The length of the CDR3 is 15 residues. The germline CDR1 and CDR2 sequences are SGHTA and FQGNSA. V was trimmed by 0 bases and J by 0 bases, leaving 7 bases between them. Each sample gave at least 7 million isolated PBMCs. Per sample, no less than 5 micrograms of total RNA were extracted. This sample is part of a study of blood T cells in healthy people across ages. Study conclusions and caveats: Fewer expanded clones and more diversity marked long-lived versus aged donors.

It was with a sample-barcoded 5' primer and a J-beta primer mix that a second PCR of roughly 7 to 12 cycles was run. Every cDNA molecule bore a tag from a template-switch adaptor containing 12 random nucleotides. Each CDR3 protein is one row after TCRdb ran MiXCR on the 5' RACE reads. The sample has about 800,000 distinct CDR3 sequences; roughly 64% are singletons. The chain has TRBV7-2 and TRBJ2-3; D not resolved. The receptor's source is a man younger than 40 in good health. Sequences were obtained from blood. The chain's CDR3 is CASSLAAYSTDTQYF. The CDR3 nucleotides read TGTGCCAGCAGCTTAGCGGCTTACAGCACAGATACGCAGTATTTT.